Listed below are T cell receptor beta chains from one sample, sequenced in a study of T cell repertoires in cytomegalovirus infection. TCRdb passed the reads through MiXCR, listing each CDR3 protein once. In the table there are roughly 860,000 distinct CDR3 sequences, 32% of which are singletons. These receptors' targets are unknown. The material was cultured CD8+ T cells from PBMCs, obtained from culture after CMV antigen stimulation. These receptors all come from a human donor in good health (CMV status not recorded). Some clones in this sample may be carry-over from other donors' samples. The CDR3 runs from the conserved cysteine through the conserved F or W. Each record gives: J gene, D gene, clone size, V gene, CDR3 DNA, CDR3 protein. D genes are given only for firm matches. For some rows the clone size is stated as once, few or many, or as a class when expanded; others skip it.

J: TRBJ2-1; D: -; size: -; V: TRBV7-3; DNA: TGTGCCAGCAGTTTCCTAGAGAATGAGCCGTTCTTC; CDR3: CASSFLENEPFF
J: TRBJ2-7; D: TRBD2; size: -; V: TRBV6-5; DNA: TGTGCCAGCAGTTACTTATCTAGCGGGGCCATGGGCTACGAGCAGTACTTC; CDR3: CASSYLSSGAMGYEQYF
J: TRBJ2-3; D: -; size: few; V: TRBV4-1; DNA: TGCGCCAGCAGCCAAGGGCCCGGGCAGGGCCCCCCTAGCACAGATACGCAGTATTTT; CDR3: CASSQGPGQGPPSTDTQYF
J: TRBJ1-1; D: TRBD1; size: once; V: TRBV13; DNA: TGTGCCAGCAGCTTAGATAACAGGGGGAACACTGAAGCTTTCTTT; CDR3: CASSLDNRGNTEAFF
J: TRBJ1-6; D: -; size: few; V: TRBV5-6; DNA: TGTGCCAGCAGCCCGCGGGACCGAAAGTATAATTCACCCCTCCACTTT; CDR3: CASSPRDRKYNSPLHF
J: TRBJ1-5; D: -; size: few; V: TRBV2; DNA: TGTGCCAGCAATATAGGGCGGGACAATCAGCCCCAGCATTTT; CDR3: CASNIGRDNQPQHF
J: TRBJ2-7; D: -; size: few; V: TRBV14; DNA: TGTGCCAGCAGCCTCGGAGGGTCTGGGGTCTACGAGCAGTACTTC; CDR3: CASSLGGSGVYEQYF
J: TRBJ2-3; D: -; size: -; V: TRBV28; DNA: TGTGCCAGCAGCCACCATTTCACAGATACGCAGTATTTT; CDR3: CASSHHFTDTQYF
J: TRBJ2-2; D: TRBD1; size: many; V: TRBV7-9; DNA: TGTGCCAGCAGGACTTCCCCGACAGGGGAAGACACCGGGGAGCTGTTTTTT; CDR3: CASRTSPTGEDTGELFF
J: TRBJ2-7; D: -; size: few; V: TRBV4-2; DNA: TGTGCCAGCAGCCAAGCCCCCGGGGGTAGCGAGCAGTACTTC; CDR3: CASSQAPGGSEQYF